The present T cell receptor beta chain was sequenced within a study of cytomegalovirus exposure and HLA in healthy donors. Study details: Unique TCRs numbering some 77 million, obtained from HLA-typed donors, made up an early data release.

The PCR employed 60 Vbeta primers together with 13 Jbeta primers. The data were produced by immunoSEQ multiplex PCR, yet TCRdb's version contains in-frame clones alone and is incomplete. The data contain some 190,000 clones, about 81% of them singletons. The material sequenced was PBMCs. This TCR was sampled from a man aged 18 to 35 in good health and CMV-seronegative.

CDR3 sequence reads: CASSVRAGTNEKLFF. CDR3 nucleotide sequence: TGTGCCAGCAGCGTAAGGGCAGGGACTAATGAAAAACTGTTTTTT. The V call is TRBV5-6, the J call TRBJ1-4; D might be TRBD1 (5 bases). The CDR3 has 15 amino acids. Germline CDR1 SGHDT, CDR2 YYEEEE. V dropped 4 bases and J dropped 2 bases, with 12 bases sitting between them.